A selection of T cell receptor beta chains follows, all from one sample in a study of T cells in Graves' hyperthyroidism and ophthalmopathy. One entry per CDR3 protein results from TCRdb running MiXCR on the multiplex PCR reads. The sample has fewer than 350,000 distinct CDR3 sequences; around a fifth are singletons. Sequenced material: blood. Receptors were obtained from a woman aged 50 to 65 with Graves' hyperthyroidism. Both conserved end residues are part of each CDR3. Each record gives: clone size, V gene, J gene, D gene, CDR3 protein, CDR3 DNA. The D gene is left open where the match is weak. Size is stated for part of the rows, as once, few or many counts, or as a class when the clone is expanded.

>many|TRBV20-1|TRBJ1-6|-
CSGTPGPPLHF
TGCAGTGGTACCCCCGGCCCACCCCTCCACTTT
>-|TRBV7-6|TRBJ2-3|-
CASSLGGFSDTQYF
TGTGCCAGCAGCTTAGGCGGGTTTTCAGATACGCAGTATTTT
>many|TRBV6-5|TRBJ2-5|-
CASSYPLGTQYF
TGTGCCAGCAGTTACCCCCTCGGGACCCAGTACTTC
>many|TRBV10-3|TRBJ2-5|-
CAISDPRGPQETQYF
TGTGCCATCAGTGATCCCCGGGGCCCCCAAGAGACCCAGTACTTC
>many|TRBV27|TRBJ1-6|-
CASKGTHNSPLHF
TGTGCCAGCAAAGGGACGCATAATTCACCCCTCCACTTT
>many|TRBV28|TRBJ2-5|-
CASSEGDQETQYF
TGTGCCAGCAGTGAGGGGGACCAAGAGACCCAGTACTTC
>many|TRBV12-3/TRBV12-4|TRBJ2-1|-
CASSFGLARNEQFF
TGTGCCAGCAGTTTCGGGCTAGCGCGCAATGAGCAGTTCTTC
>many|TRBV6-1|TRBJ1-4|TRBD1
CASSELPRGREKLFF
TGTGCCAGCAGTGAACTACCCAGGGGGCGGGAAAAACTGTTTTTT
>few|TRBV29-1|TRBJ1-5|-
CSVGSGNQPQHF
TGCAGCGTTGGTTCAGGCAATCAGCCCCAGCATTTT
>many|TRBV12-3/TRBV12-4|TRBJ2-2|TRBD1
CASRPDRARAGELFF
TGTGCCAGCAGACCCGACAGGGCTAGGGCCGGGGAGCTGTTTTTT
>many|TRBV2|TRBJ2-7|TRBD1
CASSEYYRGSSEQYF
TGTGCCAGCAGTGAGTACTACAGGGGATCGTCCGAGCAGTACTTC
>many|TRBV6-1|TRBJ2-5|-
CASSVAGTQRQETQYF
TGTGCCAGCAGTGTCGCCGGGACCCAAAGACAAGAGACCCAGTACTTC
>-|TRBV19|TRBJ1-2|TRBD1
CASSIPGTAKPYGYTF
TGTGCCAGTAGTATACCCGGGACAGCTAAACCCTATGGCTACACCTTC
>many|TRBV2|TRBJ2-2|-
CASSPSVTGELFF
TGTGCCAGCAGTCCGAGTGTCACCGGGGAGCTGTTTTTT
>-|TRBV20-1|TRBJ2-1|TRBD2
CSARRGGPDEQFF
TGCAGTGCTAGGCGGGGGGGGCCCGATGAGCAGTTCTTC
>many|TRBV28|TRBJ2-1|-
CASSLRGFEQFF
TGTGCCAGCAGTTTAAGGGGTTTTGAGCAGTTCTTC
>many|TRBV19|TRBJ2-2|-
CASSLGTGLSTGELFF
TGTGCCAGTAGTCTCGGGACGGGCCTTTCCACCGGGGAGCTGTTTTTT
>-|TRBV28|TRBJ2-7|TRBD1
CASSLRDRAYGQYF
TGTGCCAGCAGTTTACGGGACAGAGCCTACGGGCAGTACTTC